The clone carrying this T cell receptor (beta chain) has a count of ten or more. Germline is not matched at one junction end, which may reflect a read error. The germline CDR1 and CDR2 sequences are KGHDR and SFDVKD. CDR3 length: 12 residues. This sample is drawn from a study of identical twins. A universal primer site arose from template switching, and cDNA bore unique molecular identifiers. TCRdb reanalysed the 5' RACE reads using MiXCR and keeps one entry per CDR3 protein. The sample has roughly 770,000 distinct CDR3 sequences; 15% to 20% are singletons. The same sample was also used in a study of T cells expressing NK-cell markers. That investigation notes: Restricting sorting to alpha-beta TCR T cells was achieved in several experiments by an anti-gamma-delta TCR antibody.

This clonotype was obtained from a woman aged 18 to 35 in good health. The sequenced material came from PBMCs. The chain uses TRBV24-1 and TRBJ2-1; D remains unclear. CDR3 DNA: TGTGCCACCAGTGCCTCCAACAATGAGCAGTTCTTC. Translated, it gives CATSASNNEQFF.